Included here is one T cell receptor beta chain sequence, with context. This clonotype was counted a few times. No antigen is known for it. No clone much larger than this one lies a single base away; base qualities are absent. This sample is drawn from a study of molecular identifiers for immune sequencing clone quantification (dated by TCRdb to 2016 to 2019). With regard to the full study: For a replicate experiment, RNA from approximately 20,000 or 100,000 naive CD8 T cells was divided into five aliquots, of which four were sequenced. This methods study benchmarked molecular-identifier clustering-based TCR repertoire sequencing (MIDCIRS) and TCR RNA copy counting, using CD8 T cells to do so.

To prepare the library, PCR was applied. Instrument on record: NextSeq 500. Bulk TCR libraries were generated as previously described, with the TCR primers listed in Table S5 used. The Qiagen AllPrep DNA/RNA kit was used to purify total RNA. Before any analysis, reads coming from multiple sequencing runs of the same library were combined into one pool. The source study handled its data this way. Reads were retained only if their TCR constant sequence matched exactly, and those retained reads were trimmed to 150 nt and grouped according to their 12-nt molecular barcodes. Within each barcode group, reads were sub-clustered at a 15% Levenshtein threshold, and quality-weighted consensus sequences were built per RNA molecule. Non-functional sequences were discarded, and so were lower-count sequences lying one edit away from another sequence. Based on fitting two negative binomial distributions, any barcode sub-cluster with under 20% of the maximum read count was discarded. TCRdb reworked the public reads: Q25 trimming with fastp, MiXCR clone assembly, productive beta chains retained. Entries are consolidated by CDR3 protein sequence, retaining the most common genes and DNA. The V and J calls were not made by the authors but by TCRdb's processing. Here the sample has roughly 320,000 distinct CDR3 sequences; roughly 24% occur a single time. 0.74% of the sample lies in the top ten.

Points the paper makes about the study in general: Spiked-in Jurkat TCR RNA equivalent to a single cell was reported to be detectable even among 850,000 to 1,000,000 naive CD8 T cells. Modeling estimated about 2.8 recovered TCR RNA copies per cell, compared with approximately 10 by digital PCR, which implies roughly 30% capture efficiency. In CMV-specific effector cells, clones with more than 20 RNA copies accounted for over 97% of molecules, whereas in naive cells such clones accounted for under 1%. Highly expanded clone sizes could be underestimated because identical TCR molecules may share a barcode. The naive libraries included spiked-in Jurkat TCR RNA (around 9 copies' worth), and this RNA is not part of the donor repertoire. When barcode sub-clustering was not used, chimeric consensus sequences inflated TCR diversity, with chimeras reaching as high as 47%.

CDR1 and CDR2 (DFQATT, SNEGSKA) derive from the germline V gene (reference sequence). V loses 2 bases, J loses 7 bases, and the germline ends lie 6 bases apart. The CDR3 has 10 amino acids, counting the end cysteine and phenylalanine. This entry keeps only the CDR3 DNA: 30 bases, framed from base 1. Libraries of naive CD8 T cells were generated from roughly 20,000 to 1,000,000 sorted cells, with 10%, 30% or 50% of the purified RNA used. On a BD FACSAria II, naive CD8 T cells were FACS-sorted as CD8+CD4-CCR7+CD45RA+ and collected into RLT Plus buffer. Roughly ten TCR copies' worth of Jurkat RNA were spiked into about 20,000-1,000,000 naive CD8 T cell samples to test detection sensitivity. Enrichment of CD8 T cells was done with RosetteSep CD8+ T Cell Enrichment Cocktail plus Ficoll-Paque, and ACK red cell lysis came afterward.

Sequencing was done on a sample of naive CD8+ T cells from blood, with Jurkat cell RNA spiked in. In the paper's terms, the cell subset or site label means: FACS-sorted CD8+CD4-CCR7+CD45RA+ naive T cells. Here the chain combines TRBV20-1 and TRBJ2-7, with an unclear D gene assignment. The receptor was isolated from a human donor in good health. Some libraries in this study had Jurkat cell RNA spiked in. The nucleotide sequence is TGCAGTGCTAGAAGGCGGGAGCAGTACTTC. Its amino acids are CSARRREQYF.